These T cell receptor beta chains were read from a single sample in a study of breast tumors, draining lymph nodes, adjacent tissues. TCRdb re-analysed the multiplex PCR reads in MiXCR, keeping a single row per CDR3 protein. The sample yields under 110,000 distinct CDR3 sequences, under 40% seen once. Sequenced: axillary lymph node tissue. The receptors stem from a female donor with breast cancer. Some clones in this sample may be carry-over from other donors' samples. Both conserved end residues are part of each CDR3. Fields, in order: V gene, J gene, D gene, clone size, CDR3 length, CDR3 protein, CDR3 DNA. D genes are given only for firm matches. Size is stated for part of the rows, as once, few or many counts, or as a class when the clone is expanded.

TRBV28	TRBJ1-4	.	few	15	CASSLSPGTNEKLFF	TGTGCCAGCAGTTTATCCCCAGGGACTAATGAAAAACTGTTTTTT
TRBV24-1	TRBJ2-6	TRBD2	.	23	CATSDLHTGVGRTSGTGANVLTF	TGTGCCACCAGTGATTTGCACACAGGGGTGGGTAGGACTAGCGGGACTGGGGCCAACGTCCTGACTTTC
TRBV18	TRBJ1-5	.	many	16	CASSRDPWRGNQPQHF	TGTGCCAGCTCCCGGGACCCATGGAGGGGCAATCAGCCCCAGCATTTT
TRBV7-9	TRBJ2-3	.	many	15	CASTPPRGFRDTQYF	TGTGCCAGCACCCCCCCCCGGGGGTTTCGGGATACGCAGTATTTT
TRBV24-1	TRBJ1-6	.	many	15	CATSDTDSNCSPLHF	TGTGCCACCAGTGATACTGATTCCAATTGTTCACCCCTCCACTTT
TRBV10-3	TRBJ1-6	.	.	14	CAISEFAGKSPLHF	TGTGCCATCAGTGAGTTTGCAGGGAAATCACCCCTCCACTTT
TRBV5-5	TRBJ2-7	TRBD2	.	17	CASKGTSGNPFYYEQYF	TGTGCCAGCAAGGGGACTAGCGGGAATCCCTTCTACTACGAGCAGTACTTC
TRBV7-9	TRBJ2-3	.	many	16	CASSLLRDMITDTQYF	TGTGCCAGCAGCTTACTACGAGACATGATCACAGATACGCAGTATTTT
TRBV29-1	TRBJ2-7	TRBD2	many	16	CSVEEYRLAGYYEQYF	TGCAGCGTTGAAGAATATCGACTAGCGGGTTACTACGAGCAGTACTTC
TRBV5-1	TRBJ1-2	TRBD1	many	14	CASSPSRTGNGYTF	TGCGCCAGCAGCCCCAGTAGGACAGGGAATGGCTACACCTTC
TRBV2	TRBJ2-3	.	many	13	CASTFGGKDTQYF	TGTGCCAGTACCTTTGGGGGAAAAGATACGCAGTATTTT
TRBV28	TRBJ1-2	.	many	15	CASSPPGRANYGYTF	TGTGCCAGCAGTCCCCCGGGGAGGGCTAACTATGGCTACACCTTC
TRBV10-2	TRBJ2-1	.	many	13	CATSKGSYNEQFF	TGCGCCACCTCAAAGGGCTCCTACAATGAGCAGTTCTTC
TRBV20-1	TRBJ1-4	.	many	14	CSAIYYSGDEKLFF	TGCAGTGCTATCTACTATTCAGGGGATGAAAAACTGTTTTTT
TRBV9	TRBJ2-2	TRBD1	many	14	CASSVTGGTGELFF	TGTGCCAGCAGCGTAACAGGGGGGACCGGGGAGCTGTTTTTT
TRBV7-2	TRBJ2-7	.	many	13	CASSLGRPYEQYF	TGTGCCAGCAGCTTAGGACGACCATACGAGCAGTACTTC
TRBV5-8	TRBJ2-2	.	many	15	CASSLSRGRTGELFF	TGTGCCAGCAGCCTGAGCCGGGGGCGGACCGGGGAGCTGTTTTTT
TRBV6-6	TRBJ2-2	.	.	14	CASSHSAGTGELFF	TGTGCCAGCAGTCACTCGGCGGGCACCGGGGAGCTGTTTTTT
TRBV6-1	TRBJ2-1	.	many	16	CASSERVAGTYNEQFF	TGTGCCAGCAGTGAACGGGTCGCGGGGACCTACAATGAGCAGTTCTTC
TRBV20-1	TRBJ1-6	.	.	13	CSAQVQSHSPLHF	TGCAGTGCTCAGGTTCAGAGCCATTCACCCCTCCACTTT
TRBV5-1	TRBJ2-3	.	many	14	CASSLWDGTDTQYF	TGCGCCAGCAGCTTGTGGGACGGCACAGATACGCAGTATTTT
TRBV2	TRBJ2-5	TRBD1	.	13	CASSRDRGEAQYF	TGTGCCAGCAGCCGAGACAGGGGGGAGGCCCAGTACTTC
TRBV12-3/TRBV12-4	TRBJ1-6	TRBD1	many	14	CASSFDRGNSPLHF	TGTGCCAGCAGTTTTGACAGGGGTAATTCACCCCTCCACTTT
TRBV9	TRBJ1-1	.	.	16	CASSVGVGRPNTEAFF	TGTGCCAGCAGCGTAGGGGTCGGCCGGCCGAACACTGAAGCTTTCTTT
TRBV20-1	TRBJ2-3	.	once	14	CSASKPGGTDTQYF	TGCAGTGCTAGTAAGCCGGGGGGCACAGATACGCAGTATTTT
TRBV19	TRBJ2-7	.	many	20	CASSSRGAGSPLAPRDEQYF	TGTGCCAGTAGTAGCAGGGGTGCGGGATCCCCTTTGGCCCCACGGGACGAGCAGTACTTC
TRBV11-3	TRBJ2-1	TRBD2	.	17	CASSSFGTSGRLNEQFF	TGTGCCAGCAGCTCGTTCGGGACTAGCGGGAGGCTCAATGAGCAGTTCTTC
TRBV20-1	TRBJ2-5	TRBD1	many	13	CSAWDRGPETQYF	TGCAGTGCTTGGGACAGGGGGCCAGAGACCCAGTACTTC
TRBV19	TRBJ1-2	.	many	15	CASSIDQNRNYGYTF	TGTGCCAGTAGTATAGATCAGAACAGGAACTATGGCTACACCTTC
TRBV5-1	TRBJ2-7	TRBD1	many	13	CASSLSLTGEQYF	TGCGCCAGCAGCTTGAGTTTGACAGGGGAGCAGTACTTC
TRBV3-1	TRBJ1-2	.	many	13	CASSRLEGRGYTF	TGTGCCAGCAGCCGTCTTGAAGGGAGGGGCTACACCTTC
TRBV9	TRBJ2-5	.	.	21	CASTPAPDRVCQRVSIETQYF	TGCGCCAGCACCCCAGCCCCGGACAGAGTATGCCAAAGGGTTAGCATAGAGACCCAGTACTTC
TRBV5-1	TRBJ2-7	.	many	12	CASSSPDYEQYF	TGCGCCAGCAGCTCCCCGGACTACGAGCAGTACTTC
TRBV20-1	TRBJ1-4	.	.	14	CSAKGRQSNEKPFF	TGCAGTGCTAAAGGAAGACAGTCAAATGAAAAACCGTTTTTT
TRBV11-2	TRBJ2-7	TRBD2	many	15	CASSLGTGGTYEQYF	TGTGCCAGCAGCTTAGGGACGGGAGGGACCTACGAGCAGTACTTC